Shown below are 29 T cell receptor beta chains from a single sample sequenced in a study of beta chain features in type 1 diabetes. Expressed TCRB transcripts were sequenced after all isolated RNA was converted to cDNA. The data were produced by immunoSEQ multiplex PCR, yet TCRdb's version contains in-frame clones alone and is incomplete. The sample holds under 300,000 clones, about 30% seen once. The sequenced material came from central memory CD4+ T cells from blood. The receptors here all came from a young man in good health.

The chain joins TRBV5-1 to TRBJ2-7; 7 bases line up with TRBD2. This CDR3 spans 15 amino acids. The trim removed 0 bases at V and 2 bases at J, leaving 5 bases unmatched. Germline V gene sequence: CDR1 SGHRS, CDR2 YFSETQ. CDR3 protein: CASSLDWRGTYEQYF. DNA of the CDR3: TGCGCCAGCAGCTTGGATTGGCGGGGGACCTACGAGCAGTACTTC.

Worth noting for this clone: This sample also contains other DNA sequences that code for the same CDR3. J is TRBJ2-7 and V is TRBV30, with D perhaps matching TRBD1 (5 bases). Germline CDR1 and CDR2: GTSNPN and SVGIG (reference sequence). This CDR3 contains 12 residues. V was pared by 5 bases and J by 0 bases, with 8 bases between. CDR3 in DNA: TGTGCCTGGTCGACAGCCTCCTACGAGCAGTACTTC. It encodes CAWSTASYEQYF.

This clone appeared a few times. The rearrangement uses TRBV6-6 and TRBJ1-2; TRBD1 aligns across 8 bases. The length of the CDR3 is 15 residues. J was trimmed by 4 bases and V by 3 bases; bases with no gene match: 7. Germline values: CDR1 MNHNY, CDR2 SVGAGI (reference sequence). This CDR3 is CASSYRTGKIYGYTF. The CDR3 region has the DNA TGTGCCAGCAGTTATAGGACAGGGAAGATCTATGGCTACACCTTC.

This sequence joins TRBV30 and TRBJ1-2; D not certain. Germline CDR1 is GTSNPN and CDR2 is SVGIG (reference sequence). Trimming shortened V by 0 bases and J by 2 bases, and 7 bases separated the two germline ends. There are 13 residues in the CDR3. The CDR3 coding sequence is TGTGCCTGGAGTGTAACATTCAACTATGGCTACACCTTC. Translation gives CAWSVTFNYGYTF.

This clone was detected only a few times. The chain uses TRBV4-2 and TRBJ2-4; TRBD2 matches at 9 bases. V gave up 3 bases and J gave up 2 bases; unmatched junction bases: 11. CDR3 size: 18 residues. Germline V gives CDR1 LGHNA, CDR2 YNFKEQ. For the CDR3, the DNA is TGTGCCAGCAGCCAGGCCGGGGTGCGGGGGGGAACCAAAAACATTCAGTACTTC. This encodes CASSQAGVRGGTKNIQYF.

This clone was counted only a few times. This chain joins TRBV6-5 and TRBJ2-1, with a possible D match to TRBD1 (6 bases). V gave up 7 bases and J gave up 0 bases, with 10 bases separating them. The CDR3 is 14 amino acids. Germline V lookup: CDR1 MNHEY, CDR2 SVGAGI. This chain's CDR3 is CASTRQASYNEQFF. The CDR3 DNA sequence: TGTGCCAGCACCCGACAGGCCTCCTACAATGAGCAGTTCTTC.

This clone showed up just a few times. The chain has TRBV29-1 and TRBJ2-2, with a weak D call TRBD1 (6 bases). The CDR3 extends over 14 amino acids. V shed 3 bases and J shed 2 bases, with 10 bases lying between them. The V gene's germline CDR1 is SQVTM and CDR2 ANQGSEA. The CDR3 nucleotides read TGCAGCGTTGAGGGGGCTCCCAACACCGGGGAGCTGTTTTTT. Translating it yields CSVEGAPNTGELFF.

This clone occurred a few times. The CDR3 here is CASSMQRGYNEQFF. CDR3 in DNA: TGTGCCAGTAGTATGCAACGCGGTTACAATGAGCAGTTCTTC. This rearrangement joins TRBV19 to TRBJ2-1, with D hard to call. V lost 3 bases to trimming and J lost 4 bases, with 10 bases between them. Germline V gene sequence: CDR1 LNHDA, CDR2 SQIVND (reference sequence). CDR3 size: 14 residues. The whole variable domain, remainder taken from reference TRBV19 and TRBJ2-1, is DGGITQSPKYLFRKEGQNVTLSCEQNLNHDAMYWYRQDPGQGLRLIYYSQIVNDFQKGDIAEGYSVSREKKESFPLTVTSAQKNPTAFYLCASSMQRGYNEQFFGPGTRLTVL.

The chain is built from TRBV7-9 and TRBJ2-3; either TRBD1 or TRBD2 may fit D (6 bases each). CDR1 and CDR2 (germline): SEHNR, FQNEAQ (reference sequence). V gave up 11 bases and J gave up 5 bases, with 14 bases separating them. The CDR3 covers 12 residues. The CDR3 bases are TGTGCCTCCTCGGGGGCGGGAGATACGCAGTATTTT. It codes for CASSGAGDTQYF.

The V gene is TRBV30, the J gene TRBJ1-1; D remains ambiguous. The germline CDR1 and CDR2 sequences are GTSNPN and SVGIG (reference sequence). V was clipped by 3 bases and J by 4 bases, with 15 bases between them. This CDR3 has 14 amino acids. CDR3 nucleotides: TGTGCCTGGAGCTACGGGCAGGCTGGCACTGAAGCTTTCTTT. Amino acid sequence: CAWSYGQAGTEAFF. Filled out from reference TRBV30 and TRBJ1-1, the complete variable domain reads SQTIHQWPATLVQPVGSPLSLECTVEGTSNPNLYWYRQAAGRGLQLLFYSVGIGQISSEVPQNLSASRPQDRQFILSSKKLLLSDSGFYLCAWSYGQAGTEAFFGQGTRLTVV.

This clone was picked up a small number of times. The chain links TRBV29-1 to TRBJ2-2, with 7 nucleotides matching TRBD1. This CDR3 spans 14 amino acids. Per germline, CDR1 SQVTM and CDR2 ANQGSEA. Germline trimming cut 7 bases from V and 5 bases from J; bases unmatched to any gene: 10. The CDR3 nucleotides read TGCAGCGCGACTTCCGGGACAGATACCGGGGAGCTGTTTTTT. It encodes CSATSGTDTGELFF.

This sequence joins TRBV5-4 and TRBJ2-5; the D is unclear. The CDR3 is made up of 14 amino acids. Looked up from germline, CDR1 is SGHNT and CDR2 is YYREEE (reference sequence). Trimming shortened V by 0 bases and J by 4 bases, and 10 bases separated the two germline ends. The CDR3 region has the DNA TGTGCCAGCAGCTTGGCAAGGAACACAGAGACCCAGTACTTC. Protein product: CASSLARNTETQYF.

The rearrangement joins TRBV7-9 to TRBJ2-3; 10 nucleotides agree with TRBD2. Germline assignment: CDR1 SEHNR and CDR2 FQNEAQ (reference sequence). This CDR3 has 16 residues. Losses at the gene ends were 4 bases for V and 0 bases for J; bases not matched to a gene: 4. CDR3 nucleotide sequence: TGTGCCAGCAGCTCGGTAGCGGGGGGAAGCACAGATACGCAGTATTTT. This translates into CASSSVAGGSTDTQYF.

This clone came up once. This chain uses TRBV5-4 with TRBJ2-5; 9 bases are a match to TRBD2. The CDR3 spans 15 residues. Germline CDR1 and CDR2: SGHNT and YYREEE (reference sequence). The ends lost 3 bases at V and 4 bases at J; junction bases unmatched: 7. CDR3: CASSSPEREVETQYF. CDR3 nucleotide sequence: TGTGCCAGCAGCTCTCCTGAGCGGGAGGTAGAGACCCAGTACTTC.

The genes are TRBV13 and TRBJ2-1; no clear D gene. V gave up 2 bases and J gave up 7 bases, with 9 bases separating them. In germline, CDR1 is PRHDT, CDR2 FYEKMQ (reference sequence). This CDR3 contains 13 residues. CDR3 loop: CASSLRIGNEQFF. The CDR3 DNA follows: TGTGCCAGCAGCTTACGAATCGGTAATGAGCAGTTCTTC.

This clone has more than one count but fewer than ten. This rearrangement joins TRBV7-9 to TRBJ2-1; D ambiguous. Trimming shortened V by 0 bases and J by 5 bases, and 5 bases separated the two germline ends. CDR3 length: 13 amino acids. The germline gives CDR1 SEHNR, CDR2 FQNEAQ (reference sequence). For the CDR3, the DNA is TGTGCCAGCAGCTTAGCCAGAAACAATGAGCAGTTCTTC. Encoded protein: CASSLARNNEQFF.

The genes are TRBV5-4 and TRBJ2-5; no firm D call. CDR3 length: 14 residues. V was cut by 1 base and J by 5 bases, with 12 bases left in between. The germline V gene has CDR1 SGHNT and CDR2 YYREEE (reference sequence). CDR3 coding DNA: TGTGCCAGCAGCTTGAATTGGGCAGTGGAGACCCAGTACTTC. This translates into CASSLNWAVETQYF.

This clone was recorded at least ten times. The V gene is TRBV7-2, the J gene TRBJ2-5; D unresolved. The length of the CDR3 is 12 residues. V dropped 1 base and J dropped 7 bases, with 7 bases sitting between them. The germline gives CDR1 SGHTA, CDR2 FQGNSA. The CDR3 DNA reads TGTGCCAGCAGCTTAGACAAGGGGACCCAGTACTTC. This encodes CASSLDKGTQYF.

This clone has a handful of counts. The V gene is TRBV5-4, the J gene TRBJ1-5; no definite D call. The CDR3 is 12 residues long. Trimming removed 0 bases from V and 5 bases from J, with 3 bases in between. Per the germline V gene, CDR1 is SGHNT and CDR2 is YYREEE (reference sequence). The CDR3 here is CASSLGDQPQHF. The CDR3 nucleotides read TGTGCCAGCAGCTTGGGGGATCAGCCCCAGCATTTT.

This clone came up a few times. V and J are TRBV7-2 and TRBJ2-7; tentatively, D is TRBD1 (6 bases). V was trimmed by 1 base and J by 8 bases, leaving 12 bases between them. The CDR3 consists of 13 residues. Germline-derived CDR1 and CDR2 are SGHTA and FQGNSA. The CDR3 nucleotides are TGTGCCAGCAGCTTAGGCAGGGGAAGGCAGCAGTACTTC. Its protein is CASSLGRGRQQYF.

The chain uses TRBV6-6 and TRBJ2-4; TRBD2 is a possible D gene (5 bases). CDR3 length: 16 residues. CDR1 is MNHNY and CDR2 is SVGAGI in the germline V gene (reference sequence). Deletions cut 6 bases from V and 0 bases from J, with 15 bases between. The CDR3 region is CASSSDWALAKNIQYF. CDR3 nucleotide sequence: TGTGCCAGCAGCTCGGACTGGGCTCTAGCCAAAAACATTCAGTACTTC.

The chain is built from TRBV7-9 and TRBJ2-7; TRBD1 matches at 7 bases. The CDR3 loop spans 14 amino acids. From germline, CDR1 is SEHNR and CDR2 FQNEAQ (reference sequence). Losses at the gene ends were 3 bases for V and 7 bases for J; bases not matched to a gene: 9. CDR3 sequence (DNA): TGTGCCAGCAGCTTGAACAGGGGAGAGGGGGAGCAGTACTTC. Translating it yields CASSLNRGEGEQYF.

The table lists this clone with many counts. This chain uses TRBV7-9 with TRBJ2-2; D unresolved. Trimming took off 4 bases at V and 7 bases at J, with 13 bases between the two ends. The CDR3 extends over 14 amino acids. Germline V CDR1 and CDR2: SEHNR, FQNEAQ (reference sequence). CDR3 nucleotide sequence: TGTGCCAGCAGCTCCCGACCGACTGGCGGGGAGCTGTTTTTT. This gives the protein CASSSRPTGGELFF.

This clone was picked up a small number of times. V is TRBV18 and J is TRBJ2-1; the match to TRBD1 covers 9 bases. The CDR3 is made up of 16 amino acids. The J segment lost 7 bases and the V segment lost 3 bases, leaving 10 bases of the junction unmatched. CDR1 is KGHSH, CDR2 LQKENI, per germline. The CDR3 DNA is TGTGCCAGCTCACCCACCGGGACAGGGATTAGGAATGAGCAGTTCTTC. This gives the protein CASSPTGTGIRNEQFF.

This clone was seen only once. V gene TRBV28 combines with J gene TRBJ1-2; 7 positions agree with TRBD1. The CDR3 consists of 12 residues. The V segment lost 6 bases and the J segment 8 bases; nucleotides outside the gene matches: 6. Germline CDR1 MDHEN, CDR2 SYDVKM. The CDR3 sequence is CASSPDRVGYTF. As DNA, the CDR3 is TGTGCCAGCAGCCCCGACAGGGTCGGCTACACCTTC.

This chain joins TRBV4-3 and TRBJ1-5; 7 bases are a match to TRBD1. Germline V gives CDR1 LGHNA, CDR2 YSLEER. CDR3 length equals 15 residues. The V segment lost 4 bases and the J segment 5 bases; nucleotides outside the gene matches: 8. The CDR3 coding sequence is TGCGCCAGCAGCCGGAAAACAGGGGCGGATCAGCCCCAGCATTTT. Protein product: CASSRKTGADQPQHF.

The rearrangement links TRBV5-1 to TRBJ2-7; either TRBD1 or TRBD2 may supply D (6 bases each). Germline CDR1 SGHRS, CDR2 YFSETQ. Trimming took off 5 bases at V and 2 bases at J, with 17 bases between the two ends. CDR3 size: 15 residues. The CDR3 DNA sequence: TGCGCCAGCAGTTTTTCCGGGGGCGGTCCCTACGAGCAGTACTTC. Residues: CASSFSGGGPYEQYF.

The sample holds a few counts of this clone. The V gene is TRBV7-2, the J gene TRBJ1-2, with unresolved D. The CDR3 runs 14 residues. Trimming shortened V by 4 bases and J by 2 bases, and 11 bases separated the two germline ends. Per the germline V gene, CDR1 is SGHTA and CDR2 is FQGNSA. CDR3 DNA: TGTGCCAGCAGCTCCCAGAATTTCAACTATGGCTACACCTTC. Residues: CASSSQNFNYGYTF. The whole variable domain, filled in from reference TRBV7-2 and TRBJ1-2, reads GAGVSQSPSNKVTEKGKDVELRCDPISGHTALYWYRQSLGQGLEFLIYFQGNSAPDKSGLPSDRFSAERTGGSVSTLTIQRTQQEDSAVYLCASSSQNFNYGYTFGSGTRLTVV.

The chain joins TRBV4-3 to TRBJ2-1, with 10 bases identical to TRBD2. J was trimmed by 7 bases and V by 0 bases; bases with no gene match: 12. Per germline, CDR1 LGHNA and CDR2 YSLEER. The CDR3 covers 18 residues. CDR3 loop: CASSQDRGLAGVRNEQFF. The CDR3 DNA sequence: TGCGCCAGCAGCCAAGATCGTGGGCTAGCGGGAGTAAGGAATGAGCAGTTCTTC.